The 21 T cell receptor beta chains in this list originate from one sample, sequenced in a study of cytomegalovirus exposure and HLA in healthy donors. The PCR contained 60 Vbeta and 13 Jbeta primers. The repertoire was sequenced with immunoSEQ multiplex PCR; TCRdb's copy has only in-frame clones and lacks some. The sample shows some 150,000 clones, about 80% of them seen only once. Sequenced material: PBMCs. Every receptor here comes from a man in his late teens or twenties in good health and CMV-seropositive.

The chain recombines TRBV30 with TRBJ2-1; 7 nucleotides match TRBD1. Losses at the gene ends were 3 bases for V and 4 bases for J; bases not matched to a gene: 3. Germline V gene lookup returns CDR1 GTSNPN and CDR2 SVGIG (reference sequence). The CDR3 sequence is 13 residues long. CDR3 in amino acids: CAWSGTAYNEQFF. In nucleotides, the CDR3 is TGTGCCTGGAGCGGGACAGCTTACAATGAGCAGTTCTTC. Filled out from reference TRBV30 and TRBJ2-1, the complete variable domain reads SQTIHQWPATLVQPVGSPLSLECTVEGTSNPNLYWYRQAAGRGLQLLFYSVGIGQISSEVPQNLSASRPQDRQFILSSKKLLLSDSGFYLCAWSGTAYNEQFFGPGTRLTVL.

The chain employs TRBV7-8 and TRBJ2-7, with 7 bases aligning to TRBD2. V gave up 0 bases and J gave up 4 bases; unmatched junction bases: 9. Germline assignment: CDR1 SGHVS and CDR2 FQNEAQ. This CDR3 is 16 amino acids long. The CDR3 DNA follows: TGTGCCAGCAGCTTAGCCGACCGGGACTACGAATACGAGCAGTACTTC. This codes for CASSLADRDYEYEQYF.

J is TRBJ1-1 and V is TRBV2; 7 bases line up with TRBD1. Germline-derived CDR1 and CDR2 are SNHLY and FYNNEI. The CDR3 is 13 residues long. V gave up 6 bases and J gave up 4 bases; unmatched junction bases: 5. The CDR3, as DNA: TGTGCCAGCAGGACAGGGTCAATCACTGAAGCTTTCTTT. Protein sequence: CASRTGSITEAFF.

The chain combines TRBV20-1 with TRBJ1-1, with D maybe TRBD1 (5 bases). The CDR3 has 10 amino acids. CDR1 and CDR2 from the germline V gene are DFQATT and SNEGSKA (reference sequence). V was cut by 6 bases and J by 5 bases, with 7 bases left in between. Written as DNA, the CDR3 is TGCAGTGCGACAGATACTGAAGCTTTCTTT. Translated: CSATDTEAFF.

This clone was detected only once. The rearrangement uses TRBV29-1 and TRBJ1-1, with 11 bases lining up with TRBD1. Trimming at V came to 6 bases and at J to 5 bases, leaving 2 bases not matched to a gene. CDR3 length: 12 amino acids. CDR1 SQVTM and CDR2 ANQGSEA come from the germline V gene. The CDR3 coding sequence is TGCAGCGTAGGACAGGGGGCGACTGAAGCTTTCTTT. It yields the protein CSVGQGATEAFF.

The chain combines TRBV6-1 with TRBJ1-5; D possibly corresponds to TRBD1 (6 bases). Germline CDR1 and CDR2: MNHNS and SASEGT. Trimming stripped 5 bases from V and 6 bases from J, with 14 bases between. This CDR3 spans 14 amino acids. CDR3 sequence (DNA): TGTGCCAGCAGTCGAACAGGGAGGGGTCAGCCCCAGCATTTT. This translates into CASSRTGRGQPQHF.

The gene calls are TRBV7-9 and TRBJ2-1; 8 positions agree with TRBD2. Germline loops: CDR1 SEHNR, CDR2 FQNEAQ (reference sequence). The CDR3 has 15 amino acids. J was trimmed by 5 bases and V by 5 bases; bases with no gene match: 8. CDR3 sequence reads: CASSIGGALDNEQFF. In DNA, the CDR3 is TGTGCCAGCAGCATCGGGGGGGCCCTCGACAATGAGCAGTTCTTC.

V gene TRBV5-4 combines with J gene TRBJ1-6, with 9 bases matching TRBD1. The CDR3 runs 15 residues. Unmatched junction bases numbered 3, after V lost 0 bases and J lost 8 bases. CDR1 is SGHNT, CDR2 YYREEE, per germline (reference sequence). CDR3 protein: CASSLGGQGHSPLHF. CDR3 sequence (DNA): TGTGCCAGCAGCTTGGGCGGACAGGGGCATTCACCCCTCCACTTT.

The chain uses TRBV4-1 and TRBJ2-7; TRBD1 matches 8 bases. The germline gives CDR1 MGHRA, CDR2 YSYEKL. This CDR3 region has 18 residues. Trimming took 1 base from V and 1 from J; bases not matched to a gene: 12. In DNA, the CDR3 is TGCGCCAGCAGCCAAGGCTCCGACAGGGGATCCCGATCCTACGAGCAGTACTTC. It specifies CASSQGSDRGSRSYEQYF.

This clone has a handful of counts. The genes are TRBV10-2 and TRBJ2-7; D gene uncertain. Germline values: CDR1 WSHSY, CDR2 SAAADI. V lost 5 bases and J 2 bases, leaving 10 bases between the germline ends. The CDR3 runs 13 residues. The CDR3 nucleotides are TGCGCCAGCAGTCGCGATGTTACCTACGAGCAGTACTTC. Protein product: CASSRDVTYEQYF.

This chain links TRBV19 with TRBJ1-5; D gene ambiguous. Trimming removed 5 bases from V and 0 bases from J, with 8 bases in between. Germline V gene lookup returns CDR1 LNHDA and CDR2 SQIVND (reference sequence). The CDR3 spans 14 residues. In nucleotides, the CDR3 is TGTGCCAGTAGTCCACGGTATAGCAATCAGCCCCAGCATTTT. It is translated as CASSPRYSNQPQHF.

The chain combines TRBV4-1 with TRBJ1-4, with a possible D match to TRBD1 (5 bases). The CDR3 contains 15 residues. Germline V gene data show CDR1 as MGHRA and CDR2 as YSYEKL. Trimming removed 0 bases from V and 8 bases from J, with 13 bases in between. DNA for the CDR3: TGCGCCAGCAGCCAAGATCTAGGGGTTGAGGAAAAACTGTTTTTT. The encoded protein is CASSQDLGVEEKLFF.

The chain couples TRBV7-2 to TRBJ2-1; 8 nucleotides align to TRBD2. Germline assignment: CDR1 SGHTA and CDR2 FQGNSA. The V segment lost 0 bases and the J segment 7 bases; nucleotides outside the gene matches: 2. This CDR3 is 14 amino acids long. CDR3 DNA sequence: TGTGCCAGCAGCTTAGCGGGACTAGGGAATGAGCAGTTCTTC. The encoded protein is CASSLAGLGNEQFF.

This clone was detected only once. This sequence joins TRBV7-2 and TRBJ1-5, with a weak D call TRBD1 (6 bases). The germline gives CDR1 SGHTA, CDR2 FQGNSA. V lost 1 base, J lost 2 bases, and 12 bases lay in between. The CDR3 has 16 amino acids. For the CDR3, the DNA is TGTGCCAGCAGCTTAGTTGGCGGGGGCGGCAATCAGCCCCAGCATTTT. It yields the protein CASSLVGGGGNQPQHF. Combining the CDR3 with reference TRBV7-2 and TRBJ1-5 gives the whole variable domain GAGVSQSPSNKVTEKGKDVELRCDPISGHTALYWYRQSLGQGLEFLIYFQGNSAPDKSGLPSDRFSAERTGGSVSTLTIQRTQQEDSAVYLCASSLVGGGGNQPQHFGDGTRLSIL.

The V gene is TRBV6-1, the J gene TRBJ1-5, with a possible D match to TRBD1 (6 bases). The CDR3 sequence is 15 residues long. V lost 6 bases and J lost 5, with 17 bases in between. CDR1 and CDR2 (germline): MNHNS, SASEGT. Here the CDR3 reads CASSATGTRDQPQHF. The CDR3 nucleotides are TGTGCCAGCAGCGCTACCGGGACAAGGGATCAGCCCCAGCATTTT.

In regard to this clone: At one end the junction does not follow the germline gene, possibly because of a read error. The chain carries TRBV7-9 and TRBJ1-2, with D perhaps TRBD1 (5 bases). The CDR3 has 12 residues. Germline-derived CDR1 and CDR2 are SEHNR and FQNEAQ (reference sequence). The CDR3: CSSSYQGYGYTF. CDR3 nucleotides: TGTTCCAGCAGTTACCAGGGTTATGGCTACACCTTC.

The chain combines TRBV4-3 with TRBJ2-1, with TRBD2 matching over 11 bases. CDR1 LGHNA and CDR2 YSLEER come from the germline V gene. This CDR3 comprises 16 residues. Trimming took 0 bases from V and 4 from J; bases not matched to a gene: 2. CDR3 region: CASSQEGLAVYNEQFF. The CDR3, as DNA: TGCGCCAGCAGCCAAGAGGGACTAGCGGTTTACAATGAGCAGTTCTTC.

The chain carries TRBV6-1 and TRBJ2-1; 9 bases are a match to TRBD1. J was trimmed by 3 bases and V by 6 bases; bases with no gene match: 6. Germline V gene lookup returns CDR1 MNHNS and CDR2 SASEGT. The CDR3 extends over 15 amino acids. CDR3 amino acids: CASRGGQGNYNEQFF. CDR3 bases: TGTGCCAGCAGGGGGGGACAGGGTAACTACAATGAGCAGTTCTTC.

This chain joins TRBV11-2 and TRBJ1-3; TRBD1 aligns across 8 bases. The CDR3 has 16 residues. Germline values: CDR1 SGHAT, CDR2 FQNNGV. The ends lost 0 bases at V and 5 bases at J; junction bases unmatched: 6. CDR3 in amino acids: CASSLDGAGGRNTIYF. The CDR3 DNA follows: TGTGCCAGCAGCTTAGATGGGGCAGGGGGCAGAAACACCATATATTTT.

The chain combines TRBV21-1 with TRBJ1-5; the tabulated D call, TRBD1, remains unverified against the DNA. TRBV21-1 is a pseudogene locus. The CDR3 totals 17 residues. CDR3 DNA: TGTGCCAGCAGCCCCGACAGGGGGCTAAGTAGCAATCAGCCCCAGCATTTT. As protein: CASSPDRGLSSNQPQHF.

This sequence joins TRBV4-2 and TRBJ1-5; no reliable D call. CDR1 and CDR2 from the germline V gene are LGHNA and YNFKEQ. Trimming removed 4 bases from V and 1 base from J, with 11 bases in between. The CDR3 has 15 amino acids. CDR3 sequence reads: CASSLGLSSNQPQHF. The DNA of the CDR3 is TGTGCCAGCAGCCTAGGACTCTCAAGCAATCAGCCCCAGCATTTT.